This T cell receptor (beta chain) was recovered during a study of blood T cell repertoires in COVID-19. Original processing notes: It was from reference gene primer amplification that nucleated cell counts were estimated. Method: immunoSEQ multiplex PCR; TCRdb's copy keeps in-frame clones and lacks some. V, J and clone size reflect that table, while D and trimming were determined from the DNA. This sample has roughly 20,000 clones, with around 92% found just once. The CDR3 runs to 14 residues. Per germline, CDR1 MNHEY and CDR2 SVGAGI. V was clipped by 7 bases and J by 8 bases; unmatched bases: 8. Material: peripheral blood. This receptor was identified in a human donor in a cohort sampled during active COVID-19. The chain joins TRBV6-5 to TRBJ2-1; 10 bases align to TRBD2. CDR3 sequence reads: CASNPAGGQYEQFF. The DNA of the CDR3 is TGTGCCAGCAACCCAGCGGGAGGGCAGTATGAGCAGTTCTTC.